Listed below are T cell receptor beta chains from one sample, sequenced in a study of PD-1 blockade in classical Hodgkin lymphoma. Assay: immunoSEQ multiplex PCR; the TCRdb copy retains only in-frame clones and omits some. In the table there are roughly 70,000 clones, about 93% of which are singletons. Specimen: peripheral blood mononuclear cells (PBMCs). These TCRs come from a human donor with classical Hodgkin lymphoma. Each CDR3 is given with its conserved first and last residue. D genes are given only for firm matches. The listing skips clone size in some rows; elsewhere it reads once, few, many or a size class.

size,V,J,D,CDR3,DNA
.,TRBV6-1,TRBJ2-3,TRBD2,CASSDPSGNTDTQYF,TGTGCCAGCAGTGATCCTAGCGGGAACACAGATACGCAGTATTTT
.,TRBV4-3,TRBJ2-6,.,CASSPGSISGANVLTF,TGCGCCAGCAGCCCCGGCAGTATCTCTGGGGCCAACGTCCTGACTTTC
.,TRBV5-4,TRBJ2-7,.,CASSLAGGVVREQYF,TGTGCCAGCAGCTTGGCGGGCGGGGTTGTGAGGGAGCAGTACTTC
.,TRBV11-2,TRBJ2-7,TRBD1,CASSLVNYRQGAYEQYF,TGTGCCAGCAGCTTAGTAAACTATCGACAGGGAGCCTACGAGCAGTACTTC
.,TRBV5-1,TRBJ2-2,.,CASSLVAGTGELFF,TGCGCCAGTAGTTTAGTAGCAGGGACCGGGGAGCTGTTTTTT
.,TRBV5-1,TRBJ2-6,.,CASSLDATSGANVLTF,TGCGCCAGCAGCTTGGACGCGACCTCTGGGGCCAACGTCCTGACTTTC
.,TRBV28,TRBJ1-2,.,CASSSGSEGYTF,TGTGCCAGCAGTTCCGGATCTGAAGGCTACACCTTC
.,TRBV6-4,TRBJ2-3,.,CASSDSAGGITDTQYF,TGTGCCAGCAGTGACTCAGCAGGGGGGATCACAGATACGCAGTATTTT
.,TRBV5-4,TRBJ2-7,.,CASSFRVWGGGDEQYF,TGTGCCAGCAGCTTCCGCGTTTGGGGAGGCGGAGACGAGCAGTACTTC
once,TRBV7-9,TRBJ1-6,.,CASSSVPNSPLHF,TGTGCCAGCAGCTCCGTCCCCAATTCACCCCTCCACTTT
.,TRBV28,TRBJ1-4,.,CASSYSRGLQFF,TGTGCCAGCAGTTACTCCAGGGGACTGCAATTTTTT
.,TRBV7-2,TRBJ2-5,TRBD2,CASSLKGLAEETQYF,TGTGCCAGCAGCTTAAAGGGACTAGCGGAAGAGACCCAGTACTTC
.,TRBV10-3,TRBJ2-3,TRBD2,CAISPTSGVNTDTQYF,TGTGCCATCAGTCCTACTAGCGGGGTGAACACAGATACGCAGTATTTT
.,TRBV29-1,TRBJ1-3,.,CSASESSRNTIYF,TGCAGCGCGTCCGAGAGCTCTAGAAACACCATATATTTT
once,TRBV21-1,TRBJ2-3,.,CASSTSSASTDTQYF,TGTGCCAGCAGCACATCGTCGGCTAGCACAGATACGCAGTATTTT
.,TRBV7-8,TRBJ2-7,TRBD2,CASSLRASGSNEQYF,TGTGCCAGCAGCTTAAGGGCTAGCGGGAGTAACGAGCAGTACTTC